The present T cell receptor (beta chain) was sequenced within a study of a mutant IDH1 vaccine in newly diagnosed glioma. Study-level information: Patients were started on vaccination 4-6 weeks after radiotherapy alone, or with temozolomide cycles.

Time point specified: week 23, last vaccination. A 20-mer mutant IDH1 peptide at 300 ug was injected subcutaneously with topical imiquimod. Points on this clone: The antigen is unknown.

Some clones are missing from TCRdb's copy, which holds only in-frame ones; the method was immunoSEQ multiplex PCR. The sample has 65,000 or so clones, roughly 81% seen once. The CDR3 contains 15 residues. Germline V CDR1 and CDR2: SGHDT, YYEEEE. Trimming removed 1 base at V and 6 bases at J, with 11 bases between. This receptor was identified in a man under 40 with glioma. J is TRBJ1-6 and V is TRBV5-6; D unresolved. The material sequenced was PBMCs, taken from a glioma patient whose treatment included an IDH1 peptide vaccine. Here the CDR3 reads CASSLKQAPNSPLHF. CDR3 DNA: TGTGCCAGCAGCTTGAAGCAAGCGCCTAATTCACCCCTCCACTTT.